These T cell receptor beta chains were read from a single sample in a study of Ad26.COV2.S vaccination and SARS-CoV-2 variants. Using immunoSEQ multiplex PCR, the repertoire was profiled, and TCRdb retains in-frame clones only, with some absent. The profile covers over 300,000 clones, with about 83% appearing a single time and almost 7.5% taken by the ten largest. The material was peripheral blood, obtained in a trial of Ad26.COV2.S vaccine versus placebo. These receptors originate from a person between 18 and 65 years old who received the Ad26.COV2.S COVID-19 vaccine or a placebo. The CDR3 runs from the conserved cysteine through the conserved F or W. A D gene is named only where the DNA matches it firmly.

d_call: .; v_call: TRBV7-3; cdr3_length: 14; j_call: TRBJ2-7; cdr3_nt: TGTGCCAGCAGCTTAACGGGGCCGGGCTACGAGCAGTACTTC; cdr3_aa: CASSLTGPGYEQYF
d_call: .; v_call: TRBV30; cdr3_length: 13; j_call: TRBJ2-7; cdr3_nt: TGTGCCTGGAGTGTAATAGCGTCCTACGAGCAGTACTTC; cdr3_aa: CAWSVIASYEQYF
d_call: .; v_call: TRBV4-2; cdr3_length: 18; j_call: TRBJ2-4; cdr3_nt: TGTGCCAGCAGCCAAGATGCCCAGGCGGGTCTATCCAAAAACATTCAGTACTTC; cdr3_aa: CASSQDAQAGLSKNIQYF
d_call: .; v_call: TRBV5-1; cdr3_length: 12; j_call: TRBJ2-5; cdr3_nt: TGCGCCAGCAGCTTGGGGTCGGAGACCCAGTACTTC; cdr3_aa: CASSLGSETQYF
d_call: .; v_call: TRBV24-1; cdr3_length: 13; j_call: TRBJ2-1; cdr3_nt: TGTGCCACCAGTGACAACAGGTTAATTGAGCAGTTCTTC; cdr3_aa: CATSDNRLIEQFF
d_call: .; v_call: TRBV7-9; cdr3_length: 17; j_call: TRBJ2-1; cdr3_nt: TGTGCCAGCAGCTTAGGTCGACAGGTCCCATCCTACAATGAGCAGTTCTTC; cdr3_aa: CASSLGRQVPSYNEQFF
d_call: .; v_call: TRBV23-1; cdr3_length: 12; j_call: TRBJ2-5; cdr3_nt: TGCGCCAAAAACACTACCCAAGAGACCCAGTACTTC; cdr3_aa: CAKNTTQETQYF
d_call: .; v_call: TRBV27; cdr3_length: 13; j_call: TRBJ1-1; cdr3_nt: TGTGCCAGCAGTTTAAAGGGGGACACTGAAGCTTTCTTT; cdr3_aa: CASSLKGDTEAFF
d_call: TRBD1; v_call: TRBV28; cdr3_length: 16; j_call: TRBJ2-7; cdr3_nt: TGTGCCAGCAGTTCTCCGGGACAGTTCGGAAGCGTCGAGCAGTACTTC; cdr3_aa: CASSSPGQFGSVEQYF
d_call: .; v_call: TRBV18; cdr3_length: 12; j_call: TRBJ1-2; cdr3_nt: TGTGCCAGCTCACCCGGCCTCTATGGCTACACCTTC; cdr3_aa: CASSPGLYGYTF
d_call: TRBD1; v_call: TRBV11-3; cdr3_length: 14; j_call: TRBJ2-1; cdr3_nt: TGTGCCAGCAGCCCCCGACAGGGAAGGAATGAGCAGTTCTTC; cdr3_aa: CASSPRQGRNEQFF
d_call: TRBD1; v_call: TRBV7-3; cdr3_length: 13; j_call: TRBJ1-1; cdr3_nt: TGTGCCAGCAGCCGGACAGGGAACACTGAAGCTTTCTTT; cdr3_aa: CASSRTGNTEAFF
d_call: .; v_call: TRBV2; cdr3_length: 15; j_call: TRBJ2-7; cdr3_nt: TGTGCCAGCACCTTAAGCAGGAGGGACGCCTACGAGCAGTACTTC; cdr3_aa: CASTLSRRDAYEQYF
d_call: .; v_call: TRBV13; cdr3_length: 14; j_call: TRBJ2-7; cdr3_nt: TGTGCCAGCAGCTTAGGAGACAGGTCCTACGAGCAGTACTTC; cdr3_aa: CASSLGDRSYEQYF
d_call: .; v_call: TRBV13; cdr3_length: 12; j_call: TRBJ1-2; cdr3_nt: TGTGCCAGCAGCCGCGGGGGCGGCGGCTACACCTTC; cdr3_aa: CASSRGGGGYTF
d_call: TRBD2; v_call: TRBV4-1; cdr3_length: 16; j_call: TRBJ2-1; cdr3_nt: TGCGCCAGCAGCCTACTCGGACTAGCGGGCTACAATGAGCAGTTCTTC; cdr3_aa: CASSLLGLAGYNEQFF
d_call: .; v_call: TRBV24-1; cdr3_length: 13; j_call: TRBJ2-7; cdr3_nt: TGTGCCACCAGTGATTCGGGTAGGTACGAGCAGTACTTC; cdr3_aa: CATSDSGRYEQYF